These T cell receptor beta chains were read from a single sample in a study of response to subunit inactivated influenza vaccine. MiXCR, run by TCRdb on the RT-PCR reads, gives a single entry per CDR3 protein. The sample yields around 520,000 distinct CDR3 sequences, 12% seen once. The input for sequencing was PBMCs from blood, taken on the day of vaccination. Every receptor here comes from a man aged 50-60 years who received an inactivated influenza vaccine. Each CDR3 is given with its conserved first and last residue. Fields, in order: J gene, D gene, V gene, clone size, CDR3 DNA, CDR3 protein. The D gene is left open where the match is weak. Only some rows state a clone size, as once, few, many or a class for expanded clones.

j_gene: TRBJ2-7; d_gene: NA; v_gene: TRBV5-1; abundance: NA; CDR3nt: TGCGCCAGCAGCCGATGGACTGGGTCGGGAAACGAGCAGTACTTC; CDR3aa: CASSRWTGSGNEQYF
j_gene: TRBJ2-4; d_gene: NA; v_gene: TRBV15; abundance: NA; CDR3nt: TGTGCCACCAGCGTGGAGGGGGTGGCCAAAAACATTCAGTACTTC; CDR3aa: CATSVEGVAKNIQYF
j_gene: TRBJ1-4; d_gene: NA; v_gene: TRBV7-2; abundance: NA; CDR3nt: TGTGCCAGCAGCTTAGTCCCGCTAACTAATGAAAAACTGTTTTTT; CDR3aa: CASSLVPLTNEKLFF
j_gene: TRBJ2-7; d_gene: NA; v_gene: TRBV29-1; abundance: NA; CDR3nt: TGCAGCGTTGAAGTGTGGGACAAGGCCTCGGGGCAGTACTTC; CDR3aa: CSVEVWDKASGQYF
j_gene: TRBJ2-3; d_gene: TRBD2; v_gene: TRBV13; abundance: NA; CDR3nt: TGTGCCGGCAGCCAAAGCGGGGGGTTATCGGATACGCAGTATTTT; CDR3aa: CAGSQSGGLSDTQYF
j_gene: TRBJ1-1; d_gene: NA; v_gene: TRBV12-3/TRBV12-4; abundance: many; CDR3nt: TGTGCCAGCAGTTTATATGGGGTCACCGTTGAAGCTTTCTTT; CDR3aa: CASSLYGVTVEAFF
j_gene: TRBJ1-5; d_gene: TRBD1; v_gene: TRBV6-2/TRBV6-3; abundance: few; CDR3nt: TGTGCCAGCAGCCCTCACGACAGGGTTGGCAATCAGCCCCAGCATTTT; CDR3aa: CASSPHDRVGNQPQHF
j_gene: TRBJ2-3; d_gene: TRBD1; v_gene: TRBV9; abundance: few; CDR3nt: TGTGCCAGCAGCGTAGGAGGGGGCGAGGCAGATACGCAGTATTTT; CDR3aa: CASSVGGGEADTQYF
j_gene: TRBJ2-7; d_gene: NA; v_gene: TRBV29-1; abundance: few; CDR3nt: TGCAGCGTTGACACGGCGACCGAGCAGTACTTC; CDR3aa: CSVDTATEQYF
j_gene: TRBJ1-1; d_gene: TRBD1; v_gene: TRBV5-1; abundance: few; CDR3nt: TGCGCCAGCAGCAACCGGGACAGGGGGCAGCAAGCTTTCTTT; CDR3aa: CASSNRDRGQQAFF
j_gene: TRBJ2-7; d_gene: NA; v_gene: TRBV6-1; abundance: NA; CDR3nt: TGTGCCAGCAGACTGACTAGGGCTAACGAGCAGTACTTC; CDR3aa: CASRLTRANEQYF
j_gene: TRBJ1-5; d_gene: NA; v_gene: TRBV6-2/TRBV6-3; abundance: few; CDR3nt: TGTGCCAGCAGTTACTCGGGGTCCGGTAGGGCCCAGCATTTT; CDR3aa: CASSYSGSGRAQHF
j_gene: TRBJ2-5; d_gene: NA; v_gene: TRBV18; abundance: few; CDR3nt: TGTGCCAGCTCACCAGAGTATGGCGAGACCCAGTACTTC; CDR3aa: CASSPEYGETQYF
j_gene: TRBJ1-6; d_gene: NA; v_gene: TRBV3-1; abundance: few; CDR3nt: TGTGCCAGCAGCCCCGGGGGGGCAGGTTCACCCCTCCACTTT; CDR3aa: CASSPGGAGSPLHF
j_gene: TRBJ1-3; d_gene: NA; v_gene: TRBV4-1; abundance: many; CDR3nt: TGCGCCAGCAGCCAAGGCCAGGGGAACTCTGGAAACACCATATATTTT; CDR3aa: CASSQGQGNSGNTIYF
j_gene: TRBJ2-3; d_gene: TRBD2; v_gene: TRBV20-1; abundance: few; CDR3nt: TGCAGTGCTAGTACTAGCGGGGGGTTGGATACGCAGTATTTT; CDR3aa: CSASTSGGLDTQYF
j_gene: TRBJ1-1; d_gene: TRBD1; v_gene: TRBV27; abundance: few; CDR3nt: TGTGCCAGCAGTTCACAGGGGTGGACTGAAGCTTTCTTT; CDR3aa: CASSSQGWTEAFF
j_gene: TRBJ2-7; d_gene: TRBD2; v_gene: TRBV29-1; abundance: few; CDR3nt: TGCAGCGTTGAGCCGGGACTAGCGGGAGGGCCCTACGAGCAGTACTTC; CDR3aa: CSVEPGLAGGPYEQYF
j_gene: TRBJ2-3; d_gene: NA; v_gene: TRBV18; abundance: few; CDR3nt: TGTGCCAGCTCACCATCAGGGGCGGTTTTCCCCACAGATACGCAGTATTTT; CDR3aa: CASSPSGAVFPTDTQYF
j_gene: TRBJ2-1; d_gene: NA; v_gene: TRBV11-3; abundance: NA; CDR3nt: TGTGCCAGCAGCAGACAGAGCCATGAGCAGTTCTTC; CDR3aa: CASSRQSHEQFF
j_gene: TRBJ1-5; d_gene: TRBD1; v_gene: TRBV3-1; abundance: few; CDR3nt: TGTGCCAGCAGCCAGGCCGGGACAGGGCTTAATCAGCCCCAGCATTTT; CDR3aa: CASSQAGTGLNQPQHF
j_gene: TRBJ1-1; d_gene: TRBD1; v_gene: TRBV4-2; abundance: NA; CDR3nt: TGTGCCAGCAGCCAAGACTTCAGGGGGCGGGCCACTGAAGCTTTCTTT; CDR3aa: CASSQDFRGRATEAFF
j_gene: TRBJ2-1; d_gene: TRBD2; v_gene: TRBV5-1; abundance: NA; CDR3nt: TGCGCCAGCAGCACCAGACAGGGGGTACTAGCGGGAGGCTATGAGCAGTTCTTC; CDR3aa: CASSTRQGVLAGGYEQFF
j_gene: TRBJ2-3; d_gene: TRBD2; v_gene: TRBV20-1; abundance: NA; CDR3nt: TGCAGTGCTAAGGGGACTAGCGGATCCACAGATACGCAGTATTTT; CDR3aa: CSAKGTSGSTDTQYF